The clone carrying this TCR beta chain appeared a few times. These data belong to a study of human T cells and chemical hapten exposure. From germline, CDR1 is DFQATT and CDR2 SNEGSKA (reference sequence). The CDR3 spans 12 residues. Trimming left V 3 bases short and J 13 bases short, with 16 bases between. The library put unique molecular identifiers onto individual cDNA molecules. MiXCR, applied by TCRdb to the RACE reads, yields one record per CDR3 protein. Among under 200,000 distinct CDR3 sequences, roughly 15% were seen once, and the ten largest hold 1.7%. Regarding time point: patch test 1, 2 weeks after DPC sensitization. Described treatment: therapeutic diphenylcyclopropenone sensitization with weekly scalp DPC.

The receptor's source is a woman in her thirties with alopecia areata. Some clones in this sample may be carry-over from other donors' samples. Here the sequenced sample was whole blood, taken in connection with sensitization to the hapten diphenylcyclopropenone (DPC). The chain joins TRBV20-1 to TRBJ1-3; possibly TRBD1 for D (5 bases). The CDR3 DNA sequence: TGCAGTGCTAGTCTTGACAGAGCACAGATATATTTT. Amino acids: CSASLDRAQIYF.